The 21 T cell receptor beta chains below all came from one sample that was sequenced in a study of T cell responses to AZD1222 COVID-19 vaccine. Only in-frame clones appear in the TCRdb table, and some are missing; sequencing was by immunoSEQ multiplex PCR. The table has 150,000 to 160,000 clones, roughly nine tenths seen once; the top ten hold approximately 7.2%. Sequencing was performed on peripheral blood, taken after recovery from COVID-19. Receptors were obtained from an adult who had recovered from COVID-19.

The chain couples TRBV6-2 or TRBV6-3 to TRBJ2-2; possibly TRBD2 for D (6 bases). The CDR3 consists of 14 residues. V gave up 6 bases and J gave up 4 bases, with 12 bases separating them. CDR1 and CDR2 from the germline V gene are MNHEY and SVGEGT. The CDR3 loop reads CASSGGIFTGELFF. DNA for the CDR3: TGTGCCAGCAGCGGGGGAATATTCACCGGGGAGCTGTTTTTT.

The CDR3 loop reads CSASGDTNQPQHF. Written as DNA, the CDR3 is TGCAGTGCTAGTGGGGACACCAATCAGCCCCAGCATTTT. The chain employs TRBV20-1 and TRBJ1-5; possibly TRBD1 for D (6 bases). Germline CDR1 reads DFQATT; CDR2 reads SNEGSKA (reference sequence). The V end lost 3 bases, the J end lost 3 bases, and 9 bases lay between the germline ends. The length of the CDR3 is 13 residues.

This chain connects TRBV5-6 to TRBJ1-3; no clear D gene. The CDR3 runs 16 residues. CDR1 and CDR2 (germline): SGHDT, YYEEEE. V lost 0 bases and J lost 2, with 12 bases in between. This chain's CDR3 is CASSLALRGAGNTIYF. DNA for the CDR3: TGTGCCAGCAGCTTGGCCTTACGGGGTGCTGGAAACACCATATATTTT.

This chain uses TRBV7-9 with TRBJ1-5; 7 positions match TRBD1. The germline V gene encodes CDR1 SEHNR and CDR2 FQNEAQ (reference sequence). The CDR3 is made up of 13 amino acids. V was clipped by 5 bases and J by 5 bases; unmatched bases: 3. The CDR3 coding sequence is TGTGCCAGCAGCGCCCAGGGGGATCAGCCCCAGCATTTT. It yields the protein CASSAQGDQPQHF.

The CDR3: CASSFWQGGYTF. CDR3 bases: TGTGCCAGCAGCTTCTGGCAGGGCGGCTACACCTTC. J is TRBJ1-2 and V is TRBV5-6; a possible D gene is TRBD1 (5 bases). Germline-derived CDR1 and CDR2 are SGHDT and YYEEEE. Trimming stripped 2 bases from V and 8 bases from J, with 10 bases between. The CDR3 is 12 residues long.

V usage is TRBV13 and J usage is TRBJ2-5; TRBD2 might be the D (6 bases). Germline CDR1 reads PRHDT; CDR2 reads FYEKMQ (reference sequence). Trimming shortened V by 6 bases and J by 3 bases, and 17 bases separated the two germline ends. The CDR3 loop spans 15 amino acids. The CDR3 here is CASSLTGVNKETQYF. The DNA for the CDR3 is TGTGCCAGCAGTCTGACGGGAGTTAATAAAGAGACCCAGTACTTC.

The chain recombines TRBV7-5 with TRBJ1-5; the table assigns TRBD1, which was not confirmed against the DNA. TRBV7-5 is labeled a pseudogene. This CDR3 spans 15 amino acids. The chain's CDR3 is CASSPLGQVNQPQHF. The CDR3 coding sequence is TGTGCCAGTAGTCCTCTCGGACAGGTTAATCAGCCCCAGCATTTT.

This chain joins TRBV28 and TRBJ1-5; 10 positions agree with TRBD1. J lost 5 bases, V lost 1 base, and 5 bases had no gene match. CDR1 and CDR2 (germline): MDHEN, SYDVKM. This CDR3 is built from 16 residues. The CDR3 here is CASSLSSGQGDQPQHF. As DNA, the CDR3 is TGTGCCAGCAGTTTATCGTCAGGACAGGGGGATCAGCCCCAGCATTTT.

The chain combines TRBV12-3 or TRBV12-4 with TRBJ2-2, with D possibly matching TRBD1 (5 bases). This CDR3 region has 13 residues. Trimming pared 4 bases from V and 7 bases from J, leaving 10 bases between. The CDR3 nucleotides are TGTGCCAGCAGTTCGACAGACCTCGGGGAGCTGTTTTTT. It specifies CASSSTDLGELFF.

In its sample, this clone was seen a few times. This chain connects TRBV27 to TRBJ2-7, with 7 bases aligning to TRBD2. The CDR3 has 16 residues. Germline loops: CDR1 MNHEY, CDR2 SMNVEV (reference sequence). J was trimmed by 1 base and V by 4 bases; bases with no gene match: 10. CDR3 amino acids: CASSSPGERGSYEQYF. The CDR3 nucleotides read TGTGCCAGCAGTTCCCCGGGGGAGCGGGGATCCTACGAGCAGTACTTC.

The V call is TRBV5-6, the J call TRBJ2-3; unclear D gene. The V gene's germline CDR1 is SGHDT and CDR2 YYEEEE. CDR3 length equals 15 residues. V was pared by 0 bases and J by 1 base, with 9 bases between. The CDR3 DNA sequence: TGTGCCAGCAGCTTGGTCGGTGGGGGCACAGATACGCAGTATTTT. This encodes CASSLVGGGTDTQYF. Together with reference TRBV5-6 and TRBJ2-3, the CDR3 gives the full variable domain: DAGVTQSPTHLIKTRGQQVTLRCSPKSGHDTVSWYQQALGQGPQFIFQYYEEEERQRGNFPDRFSGHQFPNYSSELNVNALLLGDSALYLCASSLVGGGTDTQYFGPGTRLTVL.

V is TRBV18 and J is TRBJ2-6; TRBD1 is a possible D gene (5 bases). There are 18 residues in the CDR3. The V and J ends lost 3 bases and 0 bases respectively, with 15 bases between them. Germline assignment: CDR1 KGHSH and CDR2 LQKENI. In nucleotides, the CDR3 is TGTGCCAGCTCACCCCGACAGAGCTCTACCTCTGGGGCCAACGTCCTGACTTTC. It specifies CASSPRQSSTSGANVLTF.

This chain's CDR3 is CAISEFIQGLNNEQFF. CDR3 DNA: TGTGCCATCAGTGAGTTTATTCAGGGACTAAACAATGAGCAGTTCTTC. The chain carries TRBV10-3 and TRBJ2-1, with TRBD2 matching over 7 bases. V trimming: 1 base; J trimming: 5 bases; junction bases outside the gene matches: 8. Germline assignment: CDR1 ENHRY and CDR2 SYGVKD. CDR3 length: 16 residues.

CDR3 sequence reads: CASRGGEQSFNEQFF. CDR3 sequence (DNA): TGTGCCAGTAGGGGCGGGGAGCAGTCTTTTAATGAGCAGTTCTTC. This chain connects TRBV19 to TRBJ2-1; weak D call: TRBD2 (6 bases). CDR1 LNHDA and CDR2 SQIVND come from the germline V gene (reference sequence). V was clipped by 6 bases and J by 7 bases, with 19 bases between them. The CDR3 runs 15 residues.

The J gene is TRBJ2-1, the V gene TRBV18, with D maybe TRBD1 (6 bases). Germline V lookup: CDR1 KGHSH, CDR2 LQKENI. The CDR3 is 12 residues long. The V gene lost 5 bases and the J gene lost 7 bases, with 9 bases spanning the gap. CDR3 residues: CASSYDRNEQFF. Here the CDR3 DNA reads TGTGCCAGCTCATACGACAGGAATGAGCAGTTCTTC.

This clone was observed once. The genes are TRBV2 and TRBJ1-5; tentative D call: TRBD1 (5 bases). The CDR3 covers 14 residues. Germline CDR1 and CDR2: SNHLY and FYNNEI. The V end was cut by 7 bases, the J end by 2 bases, with 12 bases between. The CDR3 loop is CASTAGVGNQPQHF. The CDR3, as DNA: TGTGCCAGCACCGCGGGGGTCGGCAATCAGCCCCAGCATTTT.

The rearrangement joins TRBV5-4 to TRBJ2-2; 7 nucleotides agree with TRBD1. The ends lost 0 bases at V and 8 bases at J; junction bases unmatched: 7. There are 15 residues in the CDR3. Per the germline V gene, CDR1 is SGHNT and CDR2 is YYREEE (reference sequence). CDR3 in DNA: TGTGCCAGCAGCTTGGAACCTACAGGGGAGGGGGAGCTGTTTTTT. The encoded protein is CASSLEPTGEGELFF.

The V and J genes are TRBV6-2 or TRBV6-3 and TRBJ2-3; 8 bases agree with TRBD2. CDR3 length: 15 amino acids. CDR1 and CDR2 from the germline V gene are MNHEY and SVGEGT. V was clipped by 5 bases and J by 4 bases; unmatched bases: 8. The chain's CDR3 is CASSKVVAGSDTQYF. CDR3 bases: TGTGCCAGCAGTAAGGTGGTAGCGGGGTCAGATACGCAGTATTTT.

V and J are TRBV29-1 and TRBJ1-2; D call uncertain. Germline assignment: CDR1 SQVTM and CDR2 ANQGSEA. This CDR3 comprises 11 residues. V shed 0 bases and J shed 8 bases, with 7 bases lying between them. As DNA, the CDR3 is TGCAGCGTTGAAGAGGGTGGGGGCTACACCTTC. It translates to CSVEEGGGYTF. Supplemented by reference TRBV29-1 and TRBJ1-2, the full variable domain reads SAVISQKPSRDICQRGTSLTIQCQVDSQVTMMFWYRQQPGQSLTLIATANQGSEATYESGFVIDKFPISRPNLTFSTLTVSNMSPEDSSIYLCSVEEGGGYTFGSGTRLTVV.

This sequence joins TRBV27 and TRBJ1-1; weak D call: TRBD1 (6 bases). The germline V and J ends were trimmed by 5 bases and 9 bases, with 16 bases remaining between them. The CDR3 has 13 residues. The germline CDR1 and CDR2 sequences are MNHEY and SMNVEV (reference sequence). The CDR3 protein is CASSTNGQLQAFF. CDR3 in DNA: TGTGCCAGCAGTACAAACGGACAGCTACAAGCTTTCTTT.

This chain joins TRBV11-2 and TRBJ1-4; the D gene is possibly TRBD1 (6 bases). The germline V gene encodes CDR1 SGHAT and CDR2 FQNNGV. The CDR3 runs to 14 residues. Deletions cut 5 bases from V and 7 bases from J, with 14 bases between. CDR3 DNA: TGTGCCAGCAGCCCGAGAAGGGGGGGTGAAAAACTGTTTTTT. Translation: CASSPRRGGEKLFF.